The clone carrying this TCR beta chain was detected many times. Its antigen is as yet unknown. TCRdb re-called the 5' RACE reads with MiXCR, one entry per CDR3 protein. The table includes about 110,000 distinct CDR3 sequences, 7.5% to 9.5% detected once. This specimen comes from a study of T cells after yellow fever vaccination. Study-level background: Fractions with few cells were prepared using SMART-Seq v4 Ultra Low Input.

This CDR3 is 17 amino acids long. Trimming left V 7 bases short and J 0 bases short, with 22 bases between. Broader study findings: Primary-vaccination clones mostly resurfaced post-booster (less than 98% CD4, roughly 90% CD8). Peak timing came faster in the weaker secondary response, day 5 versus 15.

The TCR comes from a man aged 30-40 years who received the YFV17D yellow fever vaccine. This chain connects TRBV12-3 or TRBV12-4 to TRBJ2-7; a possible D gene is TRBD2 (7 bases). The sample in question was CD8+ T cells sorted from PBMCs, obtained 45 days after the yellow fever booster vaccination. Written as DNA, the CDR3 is TGTGCCAGCACCCCTGGGGCCAGCGGGACAAGCTCCTACGAGCAGTACTTC. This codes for CASTPGASGTSSYEQYF.